This TCR beta chain was captured in a study of blood T cell repertoires in COVID-19. Study as a whole: Italy, Spain and the United States were the sources of the convalescent and acute COVID-19 samples.

Assay used: immunoSEQ multiplex PCR; TCRdb lists only in-frame clones, some missing. The sample carries approximately 200,000 clones, 65% to 85% recorded once. The CDR3 is made up of 13 amino acids. Trimming left V 9 bases short and J 5 bases short, with 15 bases between. In germline, CDR1 is MGHDK, CDR2 SYGVNS. This clone was counted only a few times. The sequence was collected from a woman aged 55-70 years with acute or convalescent COVID-19. V and J are TRBV25-1 and TRBJ2-3; a possible D gene is TRBD2 (5 bases). The specimen sequenced was peripheral blood. For the CDR3, the DNA is TGTGCCAGTTCTAGTTGGGGAGTAGATACGCAGTATTTT. The encoded protein is CASSSWGVDTQYF. Based on the CDR3 plus reference TRBV25-1 and TRBJ2-3, the full variable domain is EADIYQTPRYLVIGTGKKITLECSQTMGHDKMYWYQQDPGMELHLIHYSYGVNSTEKGDLSSESTVSRIRTEHFPLTLESARPSHTSQYLCASSSWGVDTQYFGPGTRLTVL.